The clone carrying this T cell receptor beta chain was seen a handful of times. Its antigen is currently unknown. These data originate in a study of T cell repertoires in cytomegalovirus infection. General observations from the study: Dominant in the ex vivo response were TCR beta clonotypes restricted by HLA-C and specific for CMV.

MiXCR, applied by TCRdb to the reads, yields one record per CDR3 protein. In the table there are hundreds of thousands of distinct CDR3 sequences, about 28% of which are singletons. This receptor was identified in a human donor in good health (CMV status not recorded). Some clones in this sample may be carry-over from other donors' samples. The sample was cultured PBMCs, taken from culture after CMV antigen stimulation.

Here the CDR3 reads CSVGWLVAGGGLQFF. In DNA form, the CDR3 reads TGCAGCGTTGGTTGGTTAGTGGCGGGAGGCGGATTGCAGTTCTTC. The chain employs TRBV29-1 and TRBJ2-1, with 8 bases that match TRBD2. The germline CDR1 and CDR2 sequences are SQVTM and ANQGSEA. The J segment lost 12 bases and the V segment lost 4 bases, leaving 17 bases of the junction unmatched. CDR3 length: 15 residues.